A single sample gave rise to the 28 T cell receptor beta chains below, sequenced in a study of beta chain features in type 1 diabetes. All of the isolated RNA was reverse transcribed, so expressed TCRB transcripts were sequenced. Assay: immunoSEQ multiplex PCR; the TCRdb copy retains only in-frame clones and omits some. Altogether about 450,000 clones are present, more than 9.5% being singletons, with the ten largest covering 0.04% to 0.05%. Material for sequencing was naive CD4+ T cells from blood. Every receptor here comes from a woman aged 18-29 years in good health.

The V and J genes are TRBV9 and TRBJ2-5, with D maybe TRBD1 (6 bases). The length of the CDR3 is 14 residues. V dropped 4 bases and J dropped 5 bases, with 15 bases sitting between them. In germline, CDR1 is SGDLS, CDR2 YYNGEE. The CDR3: CASSTLRGGETQYF. DNA of the CDR3: TGTGCCAGCAGCACACTCAGGGGTGGGGAGACCCAGTACTTC. The entire variable domain, with the rest obtained from reference TRBV9 and TRBJ2-5, is as follows: DSGVTQTPKHLITATGQRVTLRCSPRSGDLSVYWYQQSLDQGLQFLIQYYNGEERAKGNILERFSAQQFPDLHSELNLSSLELGDSALYFCASSTLRGGETQYFGPGTRLLVL.

The genes are TRBV5-4 and TRBJ1-4; D unresolved. Between the trimmed V and J ends, which lost 10 bases and 6 bases, there was a span of 16 bases. The CDR3 runs 13 residues. Germline assignment: CDR1 SGHNT and CDR2 YYREEE (reference sequence). In DNA form, the CDR3 reads TGTGCCTACTACCGGACCTCCGATGAAAAACTGTTTTTT. It is translated as CAYYRTSDEKLFF. The whole variable domain, remainder taken from reference TRBV5-4 and TRBJ1-4, is ETGVTQSPTHLIKTRGQQVTLRCSSQSGHNTVSWYQQALGQGPQFIFQYYREEENGRGNFPPRFSGLQFPNYSSELNVNALELDDSALYLCAYYRTSDEKLFFGSGTQLSVL.

This clone was detected only a few times. This chain links TRBV5-4 with TRBJ2-2; 9 bases match TRBD1. Trimming removed 4 bases from V and 5 bases from J; junction bases left unmatched: 6. Germline CDR1 and CDR2: SGHNT and YYREEE (reference sequence). The CDR3 runs to 15 residues. This CDR3 reads CASSAGDRETGELFF. In DNA form, the CDR3 reads TGTGCCAGCAGCGCCGGGGACAGGGAGACCGGGGAGCTGTTTTTT.

This clone was found a few times. In nucleotides, the CDR3 is TGTGCCAGCAGCTTCTGGACGAACACTGAAGCTTTCTTT. Amino acids: CASSFWTNTEAFF. The J gene is TRBJ1-1, the V gene TRBV7-2; D unresolved. Germline CDR1 and CDR2: SGHTA and FQGNSA. Trimming took off 3 bases at V and 1 base at J, with 6 bases between the two ends. The CDR3 length is 13 residues.

This clone was picked up a small number of times. The chain uses TRBV5-4 and TRBJ2-5, with TRBD1 as a possible D gene (7 bases). Germline lookup yields CDR1 SGHNT and CDR2 YYREEE (reference sequence). The CDR3 is 15 residues long. V lost 3 bases to trimming and J lost 5 bases, with 17 bases between them. The CDR3 DNA is TGTGCCAGCAGCTCACATAAGGGGGCGGGGGAGACCCAGTACTTC. Translation: CASSSHKGAGETQYF.

This chain uses TRBV30 with TRBJ1-2, with D uncertain. With 1 base removed from V and 7 bases from J, the gap between germline ends came to 7 bases. This CDR3 has 11 residues. The germline V gene has CDR1 GTSNPN and CDR2 SVGIG (reference sequence). DNA for the CDR3: TGTGCCTGGAGTGCCCCGGGTGGCTACACCTTC. This gives the protein CAWSAPGGYTF.

This clone has a handful of counts. Germline is not matched at one junction end, which may reflect a read error. The chain uses TRBV6-5 and TRBJ2-6, with D unclear. Germline loops: CDR1 MNHEY, CDR2 SVGAGI. The CDR3 contains 15 residues. The chain's CDR3 is CACSYDGPGANVLTF. Here the CDR3 DNA reads TGTGCCTGCAGTTACGACGGCCCCGGGGCCAACGTCCTGACTTTC.

This clone has only a few counts. The chain uses TRBV5-5 and TRBJ2-5; TRBD1 might be the D (6 bases). CDR1 is SGHKS, CDR2 YYEKEE, per germline (reference sequence). This CDR3 has 15 amino acids. Between the trimmed V and J ends, which lost 4 bases and 2 bases, there was a span of 15 bases. CDR3 bases: TGTGCCAGCAGCCGAATACGACAGGTTCAAGAGACCCAGTACTTC. Its protein product is CASSRIRQVQETQYF.

Comment on this clone: Other DNA sequences in this specimen translate into the identical CDR3. The chain carries TRBV7-2 and TRBJ2-5; D not resolved. The germline V gene has CDR1 SGHTA and CDR2 FQGNSA. CDR3 length: 13 residues. Trimming left V 5 bases short and J 1 base short, with 8 bases between. The CDR3 is CASSRRPQETQYF. CDR3 DNA: TGTGCCAGCAGCAGACGGCCCCAAGAGACCCAGTACTTC.

In its sample, this clone was seen a few times. The V and J genes are TRBV5-6 and TRBJ2-5; D may correspond to TRBD1 or TRBD2 (6 bases each). Trimming cost V 6 bases and J 3 bases, with 18 bases left between them. The CDR3 is 15 amino acids. Per the germline V gene, CDR1 is SGHDT and CDR2 is YYEEEE. The CDR3 DNA reads as TGTGCCAGCAATCCCCTGGAGGGGGGAAAAGAGACCCAGTACTTC. Protein: CASNPLEGGKETQYF.

This clone has just a few counts. This chain connects TRBV14 to TRBJ2-1, with TRBD2 matching 7 bases. Trimming took 0 bases from V and 0 from J; bases not matched to a gene: 14. This CDR3 is built from 20 residues. Germline V lookup: CDR1 SGHDN, CDR2 FVKESK. CDR3 nucleotide sequence: TGTGCCAGCAGCCAAGAGGGAGGGCTAGCGGAACCCTTCTCCTACAATGAGCAGTTCTTC. It translates to CASSQEGGLAEPFSYNEQFF.

The chain links TRBV5-1 to TRBJ2-1, with TRBD2 matching over 7 bases. The V segment lost 4 bases and the J segment 6 bases; nucleotides outside the gene matches: 7. This CDR3 contains 14 residues. Germline V gives CDR1 SGHRS, CDR2 YFSETQ. The CDR3 bases are TGCGCCAGCAGCCCAGGACTAGTCGTCAATGAGCAGTTCTTC. Translation gives CASSPGLVVNEQFF. Full variable domain (outside the CDR3, taken from reference TRBV5-1 and TRBJ2-1): KAGVTQTPRYLIKTRGQQVTLSCSPISGHRSVSWYQQTPGQGLQFLFEYFSETQRNKGNFPGRFSGRQFSNSRSEMNVSTLELGDSALYLCASSPGLVVNEQFFGPGTRLTVL.

This clone has more than one count but fewer than ten. The gene calls are TRBV29-1 and TRBJ2-5; 9 nucleotides agree with TRBD1. The V segment lost 3 bases and the J segment 4 bases; nucleotides outside the gene matches: 3. The CDR3 has 13 amino acids. CDR1 is SQVTM, CDR2 ANQGSEA, per germline. CDR3 in amino acids: CSVEGQGIETQYF. CDR3 coding DNA: TGCAGCGTTGAGGGACAGGGTATAGAGACCCAGTACTTC.

V gene TRBV11-3 combines with J gene TRBJ2-5; 10 bases line up with TRBD2. The V and J ends lost 5 bases and 5 bases, in that order; junction bases with no gene match: 14. This CDR3 contains 17 residues. The V gene's germline CDR1 is SGHNT and CDR2 YENEEA. CDR3 in amino acids: CASSPPRLAGDRETQYF. The DNA of the CDR3 is TGTGCCAGCAGCCCACCGCGGCTAGCGGGAGACCGCGAGACCCAGTACTTC. Combining the CDR3 with reference TRBV11-3 and TRBJ2-5 gives the whole variable domain EAGVVQSPRYKIIEKKQPVAFWCNPISGHNTLYWYLQNLGQGPELLIRYENEEAVDDSQLPKDRFSAERLKGVDSTLKIQPAELGDSAVYLCASSPPRLAGDRETQYFGPGTRLLVL.

The chain has TRBV11-2 and TRBJ2-5; TRBD1 agrees at 7 bases. This CDR3 region has 14 residues. With V trimmed by 4 bases and J by 4 bases, 6 bases remained unmatched. The germline CDR1 and CDR2 sequences are SGHAT and FQNNGV. The CDR3 loop reads CASSSLQGRETQYF. The CDR3 nucleotides read TGTGCCAGCAGCTCGCTACAGGGGAGAGAGACCCAGTACTTC. The full variable domain, in which reference TRBV11-2 and TRBJ2-5 provide the parts outside the CDR3, is EAGVAQSPRYKIIEKRQSVAFWCNPISGHATLYWYQQILGQGPKLLIQFQNNGVVDDSQLPKDRFSAERLKGVDSTLKIQPAKLEDSAVYLCASSSLQGRETQYFGPGTRLLVL.

This clone was observed a few times. The V gene is TRBV5-1, the J gene TRBJ2-4; TRBD1 agrees at 7 bases. With V trimmed by 4 bases and J by 0 bases, 10 bases remained unmatched. Germline CDR1 is SGHRS and CDR2 is YFSETQ. The CDR3 loop spans 17 amino acids. As DNA, the CDR3 is TGCGCCAGCAGCCTCCCATCAACAGGGGTAGCCAAAAACATTCAGTACTTC. Its translation is CASSLPSTGVAKNIQYF.

The chain recombines TRBV2 with TRBJ2-1, with D tentatively TRBD2 (6 bases). There are 15 residues in the CDR3. CDR1 is SNHLY and CDR2 is FYNNEI in the germline V gene. The V gene lost 7 bases and the J gene lost 4 bases, with 17 bases spanning the gap. CDR3 bases: TGTGCCAGCAAAACGACTAGAGAAACTTACAATGAGCAGTTCTTC. Translation: CASKTTRETYNEQFF.

Only a few counts were recorded for this clone. J is TRBJ2-7 and V is TRBV14, with a weak D call TRBD2 (6 bases). Germline values: CDR1 SGHDN, CDR2 FVKESK. The CDR3 extends over 15 amino acids. The V end was cut by 4 bases, the J end by 0 bases, with 13 bases between. This chain's CDR3 is CASSPRGGGSYEQYF. Here the CDR3 DNA reads TGTGCCAGCAGCCCGAGGGGAGGAGGCTCCTACGAGCAGTACTTC.

The CDR3 DNA is TGTGCCAGCAGCTTGGACGTGAACACTGAAGCTTTCTTT. It yields the protein CASSLDVNTEAFF. This chain uses TRBV5-4 with TRBJ1-1; D is unclear. The V gene's germline CDR1 is SGHNT and CDR2 YYREEE (reference sequence). V shed 0 bases and J shed 0 bases, with 3 bases lying between them. The CDR3 extends over 13 amino acids.

The chain combines TRBV7-8 with TRBJ2-4; 7 bases align to TRBD2. The germline gives CDR1 SGHVS, CDR2 FQNEAQ. V lost 1 base to trimming and J lost 0 bases; unmatched junction nucleotides: 3. The CDR3 loop spans 16 amino acids. CDR3 sequence reads: CASSLVGLVAKNIQYF. The CDR3 nucleotides read TGTGCCAGCAGCTTAGTCGGACTAGTAGCCAAAAACATTCAGTACTTC. Full variable domain (outside the CDR3, taken from reference TRBV7-8 and TRBJ2-4): GAGVSQSPRYKVAKRGQDVALRCDPISGHVSLFWYQQALGQGPEFLTYFQNEAQLDKSGLPSDRFFAERPEGSVSTLKIQRTQQEDSAVYLCASSLVGLVAKNIQYFGAGTRLSVL.

This clone was detected only a few times. The rearrangement joins TRBV4-3 to TRBJ1-6; perhaps TRBD1 as D (5 bases). With 0 bases removed from V and 6 bases from J, the gap between germline ends came to 12 bases. Germline V lookup: CDR1 LGHNA, CDR2 YSLEER. The CDR3 spans 16 residues. The CDR3 reads CASSQDLGVFNSPLHF. In DNA, the CDR3 is TGCGCCAGCAGCCAAGATTTGGGGGTTTTTAATTCACCCCTCCACTTT.

The chain recombines TRBV29-1 with TRBJ2-1; TRBD2 matches at 8 bases. There are 12 residues in the CDR3. Germline V CDR1 and CDR2: SQVTM, ANQGSEA. V dropped 6 bases and J dropped 10; count of bases not matched to a gene: 8. The CDR3 nucleotides read TGCAGCGTCGGGAGGGGGTTGGTGGAGCAGTTCTTC. Translation: CSVGRGLVEQFF.

CDR3 residues: CASSFSGDSRAYEQYV. Here the CDR3 DNA reads TGTGCCAGCAGTTTCTCGGGGGACAGCAGAGCCTACGAGCAGTACGTC. The chain recombines TRBV2 with TRBJ2-7; maybe TRBD1 (7 bases). V gave up 5 bases and J gave up 2 bases, with 19 bases separating them. The germline V gene encodes CDR1 SNHLY and CDR2 FYNNEI. The CDR3 totals 16 residues.

The rearrangement links TRBV30 to TRBJ1-5, with D unclear. Germline V gene lookup returns CDR1 GTSNPN and CDR2 SVGIG (reference sequence). The CDR3 extends over 13 amino acids. Trimming took 6 bases from V and 5 from J, leaving 14 bases between them. The CDR3 coding sequence is TGTGCCTGTAACGACGCCCGCGATCAGCCCCAGCATTTT. Translating it yields CACNDARDQPQHF.

The chain combines TRBV18 with TRBJ2-7, with D possibly TRBD1 on 6 matching bases. The CDR3 is made up of 16 amino acids. Germline CDR1 KGHSH, CDR2 LQKENI. Trimming took off 8 bases at V and 0 bases at J, with 20 bases between the two ends. This chain's CDR3 is CASRKGVGMSSYEQYV. The CDR3 DNA follows: TGTGCCAGCCGGAAGGGGGTCGGAATGTCCTCCTACGAGCAGTACGTC.

This clone was recorded a few times. The V call is TRBV7-2, the J call TRBJ1-5; the D is unclear. Germline CDR1 reads SGHTA; CDR2 reads FQGNSA. CDR3 size: 12 residues. Trimming took off 1 base at V and 9 bases at J, with 7 bases between the two ends. The CDR3 DNA is TGTGCCAGCAGCTTAGACGGGCGGCCCCAGCATTTT. This translates into CASSLDGRPQHF.

The V and J genes are TRBV7-9 and TRBJ2-1; 10 bases map to TRBD2. The length of the CDR3 is 16 residues. V shed 5 bases, J shed 5 bases, and the junction held 9 bases outside the gene matches. The germline V gene encodes CDR1 SEHNR and CDR2 FQNEAQ (reference sequence). CDR3 region: CASSRRALAGHNEQFF. CDR3 nucleotides: TGTGCCAGCAGCCGCCGGGCACTAGCGGGACACAATGAGCAGTTCTTC. Complete variable domain (other parts from reference TRBV7-9 and TRBJ2-1): DTGVSQNPRHKITKRGQNVTFRCDPISEHNRLYWYRQTLGQGPEFLTYFQNEAQLEKSRLLSDRFSAERPKGSFSTLEIQRTEQGDSAMYLCASSRRALAGHNEQFFGPGTRLTVL.

The gene calls are TRBV9 and TRBJ1-1, with TRBD1 as a possible D gene (6 bases). The V gene's germline CDR1 is SGDLS and CDR2 YYNGEE. Between the trimmed V and J ends, which lost 0 bases and 4 bases, there was a span of 13 bases. The CDR3 consists of 15 residues. CDR3: CASSVESQGLTEAFF. For the CDR3, the DNA is TGTGCCAGCAGCGTAGAAAGTCAGGGGCTCACTGAAGCTTTCTTT.